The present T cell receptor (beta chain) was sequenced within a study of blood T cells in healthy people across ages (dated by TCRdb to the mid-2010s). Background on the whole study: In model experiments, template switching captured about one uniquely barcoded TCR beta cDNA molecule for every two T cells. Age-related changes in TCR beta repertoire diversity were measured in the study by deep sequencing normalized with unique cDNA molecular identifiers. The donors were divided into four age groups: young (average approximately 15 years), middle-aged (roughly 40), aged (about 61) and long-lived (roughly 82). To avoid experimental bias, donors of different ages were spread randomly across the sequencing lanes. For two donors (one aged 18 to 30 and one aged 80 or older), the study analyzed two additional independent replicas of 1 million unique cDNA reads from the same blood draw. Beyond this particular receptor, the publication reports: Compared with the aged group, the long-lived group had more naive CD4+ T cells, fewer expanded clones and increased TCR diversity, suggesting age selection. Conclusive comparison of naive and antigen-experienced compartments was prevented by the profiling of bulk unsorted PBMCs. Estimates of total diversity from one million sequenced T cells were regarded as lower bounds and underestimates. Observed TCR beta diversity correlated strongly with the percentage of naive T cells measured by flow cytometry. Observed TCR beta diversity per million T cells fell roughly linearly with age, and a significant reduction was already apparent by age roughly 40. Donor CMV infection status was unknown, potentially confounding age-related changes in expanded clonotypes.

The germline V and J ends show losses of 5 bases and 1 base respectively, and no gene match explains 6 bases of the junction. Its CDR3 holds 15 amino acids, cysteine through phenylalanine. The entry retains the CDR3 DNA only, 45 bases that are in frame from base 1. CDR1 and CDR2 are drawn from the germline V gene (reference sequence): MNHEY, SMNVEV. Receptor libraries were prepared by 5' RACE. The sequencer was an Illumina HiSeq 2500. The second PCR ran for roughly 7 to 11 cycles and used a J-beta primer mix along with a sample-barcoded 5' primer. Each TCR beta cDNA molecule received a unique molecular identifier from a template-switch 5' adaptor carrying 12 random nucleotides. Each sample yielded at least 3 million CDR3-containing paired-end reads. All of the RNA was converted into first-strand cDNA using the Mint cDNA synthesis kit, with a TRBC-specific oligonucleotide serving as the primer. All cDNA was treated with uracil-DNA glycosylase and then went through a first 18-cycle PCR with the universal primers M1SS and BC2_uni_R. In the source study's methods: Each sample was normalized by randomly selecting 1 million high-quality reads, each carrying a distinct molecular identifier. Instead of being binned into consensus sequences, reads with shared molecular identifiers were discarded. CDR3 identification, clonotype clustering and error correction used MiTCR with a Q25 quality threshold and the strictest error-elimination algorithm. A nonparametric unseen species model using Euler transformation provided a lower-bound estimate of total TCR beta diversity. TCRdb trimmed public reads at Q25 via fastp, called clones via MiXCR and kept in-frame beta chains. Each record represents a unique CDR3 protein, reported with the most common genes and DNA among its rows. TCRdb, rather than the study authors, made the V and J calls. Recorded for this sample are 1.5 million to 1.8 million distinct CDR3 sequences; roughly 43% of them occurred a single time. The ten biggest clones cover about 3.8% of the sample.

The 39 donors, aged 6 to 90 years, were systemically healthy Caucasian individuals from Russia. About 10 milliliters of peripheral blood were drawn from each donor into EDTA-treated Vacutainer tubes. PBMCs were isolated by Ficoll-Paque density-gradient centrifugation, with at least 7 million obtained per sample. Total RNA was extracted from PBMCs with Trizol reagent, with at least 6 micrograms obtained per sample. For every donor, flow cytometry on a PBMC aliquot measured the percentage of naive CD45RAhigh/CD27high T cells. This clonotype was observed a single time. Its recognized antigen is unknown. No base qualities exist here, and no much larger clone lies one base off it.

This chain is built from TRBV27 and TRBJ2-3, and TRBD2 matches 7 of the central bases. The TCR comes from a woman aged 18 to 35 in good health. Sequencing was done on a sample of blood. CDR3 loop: CASSPMGGGTDTQYF. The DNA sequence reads TGTGCCAGCAGTCCAATGGGGGGGGGCACAGATACGCAGTATTTT.